This TCR beta chain was recovered during a study of blood T cell repertoires in COVID-19 (dated by TCRdb to 2020 to 2021). Regarding the research as a whole: Collaborator samples came from the United States, Italy and Spain and covered acute and convalescent phases of COVID-19. The material from the prospective study consisted of cDNA or gDNA derived from T cells, B-cell-depleted T cells, or PBMCs. Subjects who had been exposed to COVID-19, were actively infected with it, or had recovered from it provided the deeply sampled blood TCRbeta repertoires that made up the dataset. The repertoires were released in a freely available public database meant as a resource for research on the immune response to SARS-CoV-2. Samples came from the ongoing ImmuneRACE study (first 160 participants) plus 1,254 subjects from 6 global collaborators. Nearly every sample came with metadata listing a de-identified subject ID, COVID-19 status, age in years and sex. HLA class I and class II types, where available, came from metadata supplied by the sample provider rather than from assay-based typing.

As regards this clone: The antigen it binds to is not known. Base qualities are not provided; no much larger clone lies one nucleotide away.

TCRbeta CDR3 regions were amplified from genomic DNA by means of the immunoSEQ Assay, a bias-controlled multiplex PCR. Concerning the study's data processing: Within the assay, amplification of reference gene primers was used to estimate how many nucleated cells each sample contained. Sequence reads were collapsed and filtered to measure the absolute abundance of every unique TCRbeta CDR3 rearrangement. For each sample, productive Simpson clonality was calculated by taking the square root of Simpson's diversity index across productive rearrangements. In its TCRdb copy, this immuneACCESS table keeps in-frame sequences only and misses some clones. Where compared with another copy, unresolved V genes explain less than half of these, and the others have no known cause. V and J calls plus clone size are reproduced from that table; the DNA served to infer D and trimming. The sample yields about 110,000 clones; 75% to 90% were counted once. The ten largest clones capture roughly 18% of the sample.

Results and caveats for the whole study, not just this receptor: How much clinical and demographic metadata was included differed by source and by participant, and the metadata was provided uncurated.

Collaborating institutions collected whole blood in K2EDTA tubes following their own protocols. For TCRbeta analysis, collaborator samples were shipped as frozen whole blood, as isolated PBMCs, or as DNA extracted from either sample type. Counted from cysteine to phenylalanine, this CDR3 has 15 amino acids. Only CDR3 DNA remains: 45 bases, in frame from the first base. Trimming removed 1 base from V and 10 bases from J, leaving 15 bases between the germline ends. From a lookup of the germline V gene, CDR1 and CDR2 are SGHTS and YDEGEE. Sequencing was carried out using peripheral blood. This clonotype was obtained from an older woman with acute or convalescent COVID-19. This receptor chain uses TRBV5-8 and TRBJ1-6; the best D guess is TRBD1, with 6 bases matching. The CDR3 region: CASSLLSGRGSPLHF. The DNA sequence is TGTGCCAGCAGCTTGCTTTCGGGCAGGGGCTCACCCCTCCACTTT. Joined to the reference TRBV5-8 and TRBJ1-6 proteins, this CDR3 gives the full variable domain: EAGVTQSPTHLIKTRGQQATLRCSPISGHTSVYWYQQALGLGLQFLLWYDEGEERNRGNFPPRFSGRQFPNYSSELNVNALELEDSALYLCASSLLSGRGSPLHFGNGTRLTVT.